In its sample, the clone carrying this T cell receptor beta chain was seen many times. The sample originates from a study of early T cells in non-severe SARS-CoV-2 infection. From germline, CDR1 is DFQATT and CDR2 SNEGSKA (reference sequence). V lost 2 bases, J lost 4 bases, and 1 base stayed unmatched. CDR3 length equals 13 residues. MiXCR, run by TCRdb on the 5' RACE reads, gives a single entry per CDR3 protein. The data hold roughly 25,000 distinct CDR3 sequences, with 3.5% to 5% observed a single time. The receptor's source is an adult who was a healthcare worker with PCR-confirmed SARS-CoV-2 infection or an uninfected control (not recorded which). The chain uses TRBV20-1 and TRBJ1-5; 8 bases map to TRBD1. Sequencing was performed on whole blood. The CDR3 loop is CSARQGANQPQHF. In DNA, the CDR3 is TGCAGTGCTAGACAGGGGGCGAATCAGCCCCAGCATTTT.